Described below is a single TCR beta chain sequence and its context. What it recognizes is unknown. Specified treatment: oral pan-JAK inhibitor, 5-10 mg twice daily. Lesional scalp tissue (obtained by punch biopsy) and peripheral blood were collected from alopecia areata patients. The sorting of PBMCs gave CD4+ and CD8+ T cells. Once RNA had been extracted, it was reverse transcribed into cDNA to act as the sequencing template. TCRdb's copy holds only in-frame clones and misses some; the assay was immunoSEQ multiplex PCR. The sample includes about 100,000 clones, just under 60% of them seen just once. Trimming pared 5 bases from V and 4 bases from J, leaving 12 bases between. From germline, CDR1 is PRHDT and CDR2 FYEKMQ (reference sequence). The CDR3 runs to 13 residues. These data come from a study of CD8+ T cells in alopecia areata. Study-wide points: Affected lesional scalp, above all in alopecia totalis/universalis, was more clonal than normal scalp. Scalp clonality, along with expanded CD8+ clones among the top 100, was significantly decreased by tofacitinib.

J is TRBJ2-7 and V is TRBV13, with D unclear. The sample in question was CD8+ T cells sorted from blood, obtained between weeks 55 and 65, from a patient treated with tofacitinib. The TCR sequence derives from a human donor with alopecia areata. The CDR3 nucleotides are TGTGCCAGCAGCCCGTTTATGTCTTACGAGCAGTACTTC. As protein: CASSPFMSYEQYF.